These T cell receptor beta chains were read from a single sample in a study of response to subunit inactivated influenza vaccine. MiXCR was run by TCRdb on the RT-PCR reads, yielding one entry per CDR3 protein. Counted here are roughly 520,000 distinct CDR3 sequences, 25% occurring once; the ten biggest clones make up about 1.9%. The material was CD4+ T cells sorted from PBMCs, obtained more than 4 days after vaccination. All receptors come from a man aged 50-60 years who received an inactivated influenza vaccine. Both conserved end residues are part of each CDR3. The D gene is left open where the match is weak. Expanded clones get a size class; other rows say once, few or many, or leave the size out.

d_call: TRBD2; j_call: TRBJ2-5; v_call: TRBV4-2; clone_size: few; cdr3_nt: TGTGCCAGCAGCCTACGGGGCCGTGCTAATAGCGGGAGGGGGGAGACCCAGTACTTC; cdr3_aa: CASSLRGRANSGRGETQYF
d_call: TRBD1; j_call: TRBJ1-2; v_call: TRBV2; clone_size: .; cdr3_nt: TGTGCCAGCAGTGAAGGGACAGGAGATAAGTATGGCTACACCTTC; cdr3_aa: CASSEGTGDKYGYTF
d_call: .; j_call: TRBJ1-6; v_call: TRBV20-1; clone_size: .; cdr3_nt: TGCAGTGCTAGAGGGGGCCTTGGGGATTCACCCCTCCACTTT; cdr3_aa: CSARGGLGDSPLHF
d_call: .; j_call: TRBJ2-1; v_call: TRBV5-1; clone_size: many; cdr3_nt: TGCGCCAGCAGCTTGGGCAGCGGGCCCTACAATGAGCAGTTCTTC; cdr3_aa: CASSLGSGPYNEQFF
d_call: TRBD1; j_call: TRBJ1-1; v_call: TRBV10-2; clone_size: many; cdr3_nt: TGCGCCAGTTCCGGGACAGGCACCACTGAAGCTTTCTTT; cdr3_aa: CASSGTGTTEAFF
d_call: .; j_call: TRBJ2-3; v_call: TRBV5-1; clone_size: .; cdr3_nt: TGCGCCAGCAGGAATGGCCAGGGGATAGATACGCAGTATTTT; cdr3_aa: CASRNGQGIDTQYF
d_call: TRBD2; j_call: TRBJ2-1; v_call: TRBV5-1; clone_size: few; cdr3_nt: TGCGCCAGCTCGCGGGGGGCCGTTAATGAGCAGTTCTTC; cdr3_aa: CASSRGAVNEQFF
d_call: TRBD1; j_call: TRBJ2-3; v_call: TRBV7-2; clone_size: .; cdr3_nt: TGTGCCAGCAGCTCACATGGGACAGATAGCACAGATACGCAGTATTTT; cdr3_aa: CASSSHGTDSTDTQYF
d_call: TRBD2; j_call: TRBJ2-7; v_call: TRBV6-2/TRBV6-3; clone_size: few; cdr3_nt: TGTGCCAGCCATGGTGGGGCTAGCGGGAGCTACGAGCAGTACTTC; cdr3_aa: CASHGGASGSYEQYF
d_call: .; j_call: TRBJ2-2; v_call: TRBV5-1; clone_size: .; cdr3_nt: TGCGCCAGCAGCTTGGAGACAGGGAGGACCGGGGAGCTGTTTTTT; cdr3_aa: CASSLETGRTGELFF
d_call: .; j_call: TRBJ2-7; v_call: TRBV29-1; clone_size: .; cdr3_nt: TGCAGCGTGGTGGGGGGAGCGACCTACGAGCAGTACTTC; cdr3_aa: CSVVGGATYEQYF
d_call: .; j_call: TRBJ2-3; v_call: TRBV7-2; clone_size: few; cdr3_nt: TGTGCCAGCACCGAAATAACAGATACGCAGTATTTT; cdr3_aa: CASTEITDTQYF
d_call: .; j_call: TRBJ1-6; v_call: TRBV4-1; clone_size: .; cdr3_nt: TGCGCCAGCAGCCAATCAGGGGTGGCCTATAATTCACCCCTCCACTTT; cdr3_aa: CASSQSGVAYNSPLHF
d_call: .; j_call: TRBJ2-7; v_call: TRBV20-1; clone_size: .; cdr3_nt: TGCAGTGCAATCGGACGGGACGGCTCCTACGAGCAGTACTTC; cdr3_aa: CSAIGRDGSYEQYF
d_call: TRBD1; j_call: TRBJ1-2; v_call: TRBV7-2; clone_size: few; cdr3_nt: TGTGCCAGCAGCGAAGGACAGGGGGCTGGCTACACCTTC; cdr3_aa: CASSEGQGAGYTF
d_call: .; j_call: TRBJ1-1; v_call: TRBV5-1; clone_size: few; cdr3_nt: TGCGCCAGCAGCTTGGTATCAGCGAACACTGAAGCTTTCTTT; cdr3_aa: CASSLVSANTEAFF
d_call: TRBD1; j_call: TRBJ2-7; v_call: TRBV28; clone_size: .; cdr3_nt: TGTGCCAGCAGTTTCAGTCCTGGACAGGGCTCCTACGAGCAGTACTTC; cdr3_aa: CASSFSPGQGSYEQYF
d_call: .; j_call: TRBJ1-1; v_call: TRBV18; clone_size: few; cdr3_nt: TGTGCCAGCTCAATCGGCGGAGCCGAAGCTTTCTTT; cdr3_aa: CASSIGGAEAFF
d_call: .; j_call: TRBJ1-1; v_call: TRBV6-1; clone_size: .; cdr3_nt: TGTGCCAGCAGTCCGGGCCAGCGGACTGAAGCTTTCTTT; cdr3_aa: CASSPGQRTEAFF
d_call: TRBD2; j_call: TRBJ2-3; v_call: TRBV7-6; clone_size: .; cdr3_nt: TGTGCCAGCAGCTGCACTAGCGGCTTCACAGATACGCAGTATTTT; cdr3_aa: CASSCTSGFTDTQYF
d_call: .; j_call: TRBJ1-1; v_call: TRBV7-9; clone_size: .; cdr3_nt: TGTGCCAGCAGCCGAGCGCGGGCTGAAGCTTTCTTT; cdr3_aa: CASSRARAEAFF
d_call: TRBD2; j_call: TRBJ2-5; v_call: TRBV6-5; clone_size: many; cdr3_nt: TGTGCCAGCAGTTACTCCCCGGGAGCGGGGTGGGAGACCCAGTACTTC; cdr3_aa: CASSYSPGAGWETQYF
d_call: TRBD1; j_call: TRBJ2-3; v_call: TRBV5-6; clone_size: few; cdr3_nt: TGTGCCAGCAGCCGGCGGACAGGGACAACAGATACGCAGTATTTT; cdr3_aa: CASSRRTGTTDTQYF
d_call: .; j_call: TRBJ2-7; v_call: TRBV10-3; clone_size: few; cdr3_nt: TGTGCCATCAGTGAGACAGTCCTCGAGCAGTACTTC; cdr3_aa: CAISETVLEQYF
d_call: .; j_call: TRBJ1-6; v_call: TRBV7-9; clone_size: few; cdr3_nt: TGTGCCAGCAGCCGAAGGGACACAAGAAATTCACCCCTCCACTTT; cdr3_aa: CASSRRDTRNSPLHF
d_call: .; j_call: TRBJ2-2; v_call: TRBV10-3; clone_size: few; cdr3_nt: TGTGCCATCAGTGACGACAGGCCGACGAACACCGGGGAGCTGTTTTTT; cdr3_aa: CAISDDRPTNTGELFF
d_call: TRBD2; j_call: TRBJ2-5; v_call: TRBV20-1; clone_size: few; cdr3_nt: TGCAGTGCCAGGAGGCGGGGGGGCATCGGAGAGACCCAGTACTTC; cdr3_aa: CSARRRGGIGETQYF
d_call: .; j_call: TRBJ2-3; v_call: TRBV7-2; clone_size: .; cdr3_nt: TGTGCCAGCCGCCTTGGCGGAACTAGCACAGATACGCAGTATTTT; cdr3_aa: CASRLGGTSTDTQYF
d_call: TRBD2; j_call: TRBJ2-3; v_call: TRBV14; clone_size: .; cdr3_nt: TGTGCCAGCAGCCGTAGTAGCGGGAGTACAGATACGCAGTATTTT; cdr3_aa: CASSRSSGSTDTQYF
d_call: .; j_call: TRBJ2-3; v_call: TRBV5-1; clone_size: few; cdr3_nt: TGCGCCAGCACCTTCGGAGATACGCAGTATTTT; cdr3_aa: CASTFGDTQYF
d_call: .; j_call: TRBJ2-1; v_call: TRBV6-2/TRBV6-3; clone_size: few; cdr3_nt: TGTGCCAGCAGTTCCCGACAGCCTACTAATGAGCAGTTCTTC; cdr3_aa: CASSSRQPTNEQFF
d_call: .; j_call: TRBJ1-6; v_call: TRBV6-4; clone_size: .; cdr3_nt: TGTGCCAGCAGTGACCCGGGAGAGCTGGTTTCACCCCTCCACTTT; cdr3_aa: CASSDPGELVSPLHF
d_call: TRBD2; j_call: TRBJ2-1; v_call: TRBV12-3/TRBV12-4; clone_size: .; cdr3_nt: TGTGCCAGCAGGGGCGGGGGTTTCAGCTCCTACAATGAGCAGTTCTTC; cdr3_aa: CASRGGGFSSYNEQFF
d_call: TRBD1; j_call: TRBJ1-1; v_call: TRBV5-5; clone_size: .; cdr3_nt: TGTGCCAGCAGCTGGGGACAGGGAAGGACTGAAGCTTTCTTT; cdr3_aa: CASSWGQGRTEAFF
d_call: .; j_call: TRBJ1-6; v_call: TRBV7-2; clone_size: many; cdr3_nt: TGTGCCAGCAGCTCAGTGGGGCGGAGCTCCTATAATTCACCCCTCCACTTT; cdr3_aa: CASSSVGRSSYNSPLHF
d_call: TRBD2; j_call: TRBJ2-7; v_call: TRBV7-2; clone_size: .; cdr3_nt: TGTGCCAGCAGCCCGGGAACTAGCGGGAGGGAGCAGTACTTC; cdr3_aa: CASSPGTSGREQYF
d_call: .; j_call: TRBJ2-1; v_call: TRBV5-1; clone_size: .; cdr3_nt: TGCGCCAGCAGCTTGGACTCTAGCAGGGCCATCTACAATGAGCAGTTCTTC; cdr3_aa: CASSLDSSRAIYNEQFF
d_call: .; j_call: TRBJ2-1; v_call: TRBV18; clone_size: few; cdr3_nt: TGTGCCAGCTCAAGGGGGACGGGACGCTCCTACAATGAGCAGTTCTTC; cdr3_aa: CASSRGTGRSYNEQFF
d_call: TRBD2; j_call: TRBJ2-7; v_call: TRBV6-1; clone_size: .; cdr3_nt: TGTGCCAGCAGGGATCGACTAGCGGGGTCCTACGAGCAGTACTTC; cdr3_aa: CASRDRLAGSYEQYF
d_call: TRBD1; j_call: TRBJ1-4; v_call: TRBV6-1; clone_size: .; cdr3_nt: TGTGCCAGCAAGGGGGCATCAAGGGAAAAACTGTTTTTT; cdr3_aa: CASKGASREKLFF
d_call: .; j_call: TRBJ2-2; v_call: TRBV12-3/TRBV12-4; clone_size: .; cdr3_nt: TGTGCCAGCAGTTTAGGCAGGAGGGGGACCGGGGAGCTGTTTTTT; cdr3_aa: CASSLGRRGTGELFF
d_call: TRBD1; j_call: TRBJ1-3; v_call: TRBV19; clone_size: few; cdr3_nt: TGTGCCAGTAGTCGCGACAGGGACTCTGGAAACACCATATATTTT; cdr3_aa: CASSRDRDSGNTIYF
d_call: .; j_call: TRBJ1-1; v_call: TRBV5-1; clone_size: many; cdr3_nt: TGCGCCAGCAGCTTGGGCCCACCAGGTAGGGCGAACACTGAAGCTTTCTTT; cdr3_aa: CASSLGPPGRANTEAFF
d_call: TRBD2; j_call: TRBJ2-7; v_call: TRBV5-1; clone_size: few; cdr3_nt: TGCGCCAGCAGCCCGCTTTCCGGGGGGAACGAGCAGTACTTC; cdr3_aa: CASSPLSGGNEQYF
d_call: .; j_call: TRBJ1-5; v_call: TRBV20-1; clone_size: .; cdr3_nt: TGCAGTGCTATAGAACATAGCAATCAGCCCCAGCATTTT; cdr3_aa: CSAIEHSNQPQHF
d_call: .; j_call: TRBJ2-7; v_call: TRBV7-9; clone_size: .; cdr3_nt: TGTGCCAGCAGCTTAGGTGGGGGCAGGGTGGTGTTCTACGAGCAGTACTTC; cdr3_aa: CASSLGGGRVVFYEQYF
d_call: .; j_call: TRBJ2-5; v_call: TRBV12-3/TRBV12-4; clone_size: .; cdr3_nt: TGTGCCAGCAGTTTAGCGGGGGGGCATGAAGAGACCCAGTACTTC; cdr3_aa: CASSLAGGHEETQYF